These 2 T cell receptor beta chains share one sample of origin, sequenced in a study of regulatory T cells in long-lasting Graves disease. Time point: newly diagnosed GD, antithyroid drugs for less than 3 months. With RNA extracted from PBMCs as input, the TCR library was made. Building of the TCR beta libraries involved iRepertoire HTBI primers and Arm-PCR of CDR3 regions. One entry per CDR3 protein results from TCRdb running MiXCR on the multiplex PCR reads. The sample includes about 440,000 distinct CDR3 sequences, around 17% of them seen just once. The same sample was also used in a study of T cells in Graves' hyperthyroidism and ophthalmopathy.

The sample here was peripheral blood mononuclear cells (PBMCs), taken at new diagnosis, from a patient treated with antithyroid drugs. These receptors came from a woman between 18 and 30 years old with Graves disease.

In the case of this clonotype: The CDR3 does not close with the conserved phenylalanine or tryptophan, likely indicating a read error. This rearrangement joins TRBV28 to TRBJ1-1; the D gene is possibly TRBD1 (5 bases). The CDR3 runs to 17 residues. CDR1 MDHEN and CDR2 SYDVKM come from the germline V gene. V lost 6 bases to trimming and J lost 6 bases, with 26 bases between them. The CDR3 loop reads CASRPTSGRAGLAEAFV. The CDR3 nucleotides are TGTGCCAGCAGACCTACCTCGGGACGGGCAGGTTTGGCTGAAGCTTTCGTT.

This clonotype has only a few counts. Written as DNA, the CDR3 is TGTGCCAGCAGCTCCTTAGCGGGAGGGGTCACCGGGGAGCTGTTTTTT. As protein: CASSSLAGGVTGELFF. J is TRBJ2-2 and V is TRBV7-3; 11 nucleotides match TRBD2. The CDR3 length is 16 residues. CDR1 is SGHTA and CDR2 is FQGTGA in the germline V gene. V dropped 4 bases and J dropped 4; count of bases not matched to a gene: 5.